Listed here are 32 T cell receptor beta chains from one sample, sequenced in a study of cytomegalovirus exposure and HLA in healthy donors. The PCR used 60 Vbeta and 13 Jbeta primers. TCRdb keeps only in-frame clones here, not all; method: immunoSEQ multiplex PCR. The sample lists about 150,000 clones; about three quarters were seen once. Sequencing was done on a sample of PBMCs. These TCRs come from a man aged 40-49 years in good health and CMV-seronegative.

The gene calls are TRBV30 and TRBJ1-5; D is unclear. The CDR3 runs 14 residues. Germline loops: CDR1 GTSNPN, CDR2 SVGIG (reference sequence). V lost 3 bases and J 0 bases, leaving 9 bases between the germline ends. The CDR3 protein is CAWRSRYSNQPQHF. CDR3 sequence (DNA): TGTGCCTGGAGGTCCAGGTATAGCAATCAGCCCCAGCATTTT.

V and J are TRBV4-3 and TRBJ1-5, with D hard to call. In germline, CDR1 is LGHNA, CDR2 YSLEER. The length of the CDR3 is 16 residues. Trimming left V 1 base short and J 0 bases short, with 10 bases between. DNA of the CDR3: TGCGCCAGCAGCCAAGCCTTCGGGTATAGCAATCAGCCCCAGCATTTT. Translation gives CASSQAFGYSNQPQHF.

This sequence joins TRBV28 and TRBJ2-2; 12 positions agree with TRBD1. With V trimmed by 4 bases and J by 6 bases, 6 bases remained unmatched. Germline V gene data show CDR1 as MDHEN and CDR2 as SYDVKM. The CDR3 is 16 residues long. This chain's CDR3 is CASSSGTGGFAGELFF. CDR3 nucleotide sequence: TGTGCCAGCAGTTCCGGGACAGGGGGCTTTGCCGGGGAGCTGTTTTTT. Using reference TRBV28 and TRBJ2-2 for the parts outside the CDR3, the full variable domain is DVKVTQSSRYLVKRTGEKVFLECVQDMDHENMFWYRQDPGLGLRLIYFSYDVKMKEKGDIPEGYSVSREKKERFSLILESASTNQTSMYLCASSSGTGGFAGELFFGEGSRLTVL.

CDR3 sequence reads: CASSLKVGTGNSYEQYF. CDR3 nucleotides: TGCGCCAGCAGCCTCAAGGTGGGGACAGGGAACTCCTACGAGCAGTACTTC. The chain couples TRBV4-1 to TRBJ2-7; TRBD1 agrees at 9 bases. With V trimmed by 4 bases and J by 0 bases, 10 bases remained unmatched. The germline gives CDR1 MGHRA, CDR2 YSYEKL. The CDR3 is made up of 17 amino acids.

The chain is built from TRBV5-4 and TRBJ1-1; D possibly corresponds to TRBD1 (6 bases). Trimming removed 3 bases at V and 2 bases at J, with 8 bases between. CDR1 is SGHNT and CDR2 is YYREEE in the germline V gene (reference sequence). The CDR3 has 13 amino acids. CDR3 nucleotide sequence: TGTGCCAGCAGCTGGACAGCCAACACTGAAGCTTTCTTT. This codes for CASSWTANTEAFF.

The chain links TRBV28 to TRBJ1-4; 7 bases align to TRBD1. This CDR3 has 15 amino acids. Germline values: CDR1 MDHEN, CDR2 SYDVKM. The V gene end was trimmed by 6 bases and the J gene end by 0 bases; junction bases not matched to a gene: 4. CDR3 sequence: CASRPTGATNEKLFF. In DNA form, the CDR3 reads TGTGCCAGCAGACCCACAGGGGCAACTAATGAAAAACTGTTTTTT.

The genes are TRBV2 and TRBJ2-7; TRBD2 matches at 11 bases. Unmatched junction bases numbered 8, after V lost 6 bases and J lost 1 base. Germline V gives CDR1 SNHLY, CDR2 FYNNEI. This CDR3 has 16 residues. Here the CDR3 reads CASRDSGGGQSYEQYF. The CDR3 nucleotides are TGTGCCAGCAGGGATAGCGGGGGGGGACAATCCTACGAGCAGTACTTC.

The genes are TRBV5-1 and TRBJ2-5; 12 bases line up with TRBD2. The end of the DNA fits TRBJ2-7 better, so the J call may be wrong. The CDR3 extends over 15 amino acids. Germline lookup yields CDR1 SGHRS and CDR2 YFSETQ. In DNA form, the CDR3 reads TGCGCCAGCAGCTTTATGGGACTAGCGGGTCCCGAGCAGTACTTC. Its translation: CASSFMGLAGPEQYF.

The CDR3 DNA reads TGTGCCAGCAGCTTATCTAGCGGCAGCGAGCAGTACTTC. This codes for CASSLSSGSEQYF. The chain combines TRBV7-8 with TRBJ2-7, with TRBD2 identical over 7 bases. V gave up 2 bases and J gave up 6 bases; unmatched junction bases: 4. The CDR3 spans 13 residues. From germline, CDR1 is SGHVS and CDR2 FQNEAQ.

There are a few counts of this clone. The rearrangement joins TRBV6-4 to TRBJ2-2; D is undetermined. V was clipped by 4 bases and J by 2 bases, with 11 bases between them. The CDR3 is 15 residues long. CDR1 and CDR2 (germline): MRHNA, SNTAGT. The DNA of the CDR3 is TGTGCCAGCAGTGTTAATCCCGGTAACACCGGGGAGCTGTTTTTT. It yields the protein CASSVNPGNTGELFF.

CDR3 DNA: TGTGCCAGCACCGAGTTACTAGCGCCGAACACCGGGGAGCTGTTTTTT. Amino acids: CASTELLAPNTGELFF. This chain links TRBV7-7 with TRBJ2-2, with 7 bases fitting TRBD2. The V gene's germline CDR1 is SSHAT and CDR2 FNYEAQ (reference sequence). Losses at the gene ends were 7 bases for V and 0 bases for J; bases not matched to a gene: 8. The CDR3 is 16 residues long.

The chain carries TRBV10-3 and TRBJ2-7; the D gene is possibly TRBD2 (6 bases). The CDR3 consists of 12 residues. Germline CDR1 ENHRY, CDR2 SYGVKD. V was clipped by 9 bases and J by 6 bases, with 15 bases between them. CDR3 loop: CAIFNRGSEQYF. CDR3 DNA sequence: TGTGCCATATTTAATCGGGGGAGCGAGCAGTACTTC.

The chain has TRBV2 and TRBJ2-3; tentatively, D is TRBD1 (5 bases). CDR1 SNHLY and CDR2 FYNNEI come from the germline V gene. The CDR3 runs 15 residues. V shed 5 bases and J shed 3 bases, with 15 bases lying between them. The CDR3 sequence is CASSFGAGSTDTQYF. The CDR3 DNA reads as TGTGCCAGCAGTTTTGGGGCAGGGTCGACAGATACGCAGTATTTT.

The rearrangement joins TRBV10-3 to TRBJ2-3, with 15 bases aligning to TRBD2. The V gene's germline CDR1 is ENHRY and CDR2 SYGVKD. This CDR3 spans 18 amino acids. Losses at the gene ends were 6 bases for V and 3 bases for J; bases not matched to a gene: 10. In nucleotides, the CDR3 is TGTGCCATCAGGACTGACGGGACTAGCGGGGGGTGGACAGATACGCAGTATTTT. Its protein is CAIRTDGTSGGWTDTQYF.

In DNA form, the CDR3 reads TGCGCCAGCAGCTCGGGACAGGGATTGGAGCAGTTCTTC. This translates into CASSSGQGLEQFF. The genes are TRBV5-1 and TRBJ2-1; 9 bases are shared with TRBD1. Germline V gene sequence: CDR1 SGHRS, CDR2 YFSETQ. The junction had 5 bases not matched to a gene; V was cut back by 3 bases and J by 10 bases. The CDR3 is made up of 13 amino acids.

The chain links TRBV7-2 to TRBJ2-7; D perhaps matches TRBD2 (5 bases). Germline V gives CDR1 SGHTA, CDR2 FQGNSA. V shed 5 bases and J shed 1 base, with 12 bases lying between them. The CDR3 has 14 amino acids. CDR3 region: CASSEAGLSYEQYF. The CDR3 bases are TGTGCCAGCAGCGAGGCGGGCCTTTCCTACGAGCAGTACTTC.

The CDR3 nucleotides read TGCAGCGTTGAAGGCCAGAACACAGATACGCAGTATTTT. It translates to CSVEGQNTDTQYF. V gene TRBV29-1 combines with J gene TRBJ2-3; D is uncertain. Trimming removed 1 base from V and 2 bases from J, with 7 bases in between. The CDR3 contains 13 residues. The germline CDR1 and CDR2 sequences are SQVTM and ANQGSEA.

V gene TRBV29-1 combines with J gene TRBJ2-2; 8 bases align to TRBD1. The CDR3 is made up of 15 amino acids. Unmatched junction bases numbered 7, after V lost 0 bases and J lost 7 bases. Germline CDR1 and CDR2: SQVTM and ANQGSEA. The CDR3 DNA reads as TGCAGCGTTGAAGATGGCAGGGGGCTAATCGGGGAGCTGTTTTTT. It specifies CSVEDGRGLIGELFF.

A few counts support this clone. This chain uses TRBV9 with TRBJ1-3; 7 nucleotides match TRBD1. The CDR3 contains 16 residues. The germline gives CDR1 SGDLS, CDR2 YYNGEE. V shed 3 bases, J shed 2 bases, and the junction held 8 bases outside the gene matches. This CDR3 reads CASSARQGSAGNTIYF. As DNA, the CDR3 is TGTGCCAGCAGCGCCCGACAGGGATCCGCTGGAAACACCATATATTTT.

The CDR3 DNA follows: TGTGCCTGGAGTTCCCGCAGGGTAGCTAATGAAAAACTGTTTTTT. Its translation is CAWSSRRVANEKLFF. V and J are TRBV30 and TRBJ1-4; the D gene is possibly TRBD1 (5 bases). Germline V gene sequence: CDR1 GTSNPN, CDR2 SVGIG (reference sequence). The V end was cut by 2 bases, the J end by 3 bases, with 13 bases between. This CDR3 contains 15 residues.

The CDR3 DNA reads as TGCGCCAGCAGCCAAGATCGCGGAGGGGATCGGGAAAAACTGTTTTTT. It codes for CASSQDRGGDREKLFF. The V and J genes are TRBV4-3 and TRBJ1-4, with D tentatively TRBD1 (5 bases). The germline gives CDR1 LGHNA, CDR2 YSLEER. Trimming pared 0 bases from V and 8 bases from J, leaving 16 bases between. The CDR3 length is 16 residues.

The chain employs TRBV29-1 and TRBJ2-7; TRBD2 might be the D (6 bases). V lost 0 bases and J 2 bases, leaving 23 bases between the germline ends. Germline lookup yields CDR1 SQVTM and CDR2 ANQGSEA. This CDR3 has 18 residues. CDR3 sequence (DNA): TGCAGCGTTGAAGATATACCTCCCGGAAAGGCGGGAACCTACGAGCAGTACTTC. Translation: CSVEDIPPGKAGTYEQYF.

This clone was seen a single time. In DNA form, the CDR3 reads TGTGCCAGCAGCATCCGGGACAGATACCAAGAGACCCAGTACTTC. This gives the protein CASSIRDRYQETQYF. The chain couples TRBV11-2 to TRBJ2-5, with 7 positions matching TRBD1. Germline V gene sequence: CDR1 SGHAT, CDR2 FQNNGV. V shed 5 bases, J shed 0 bases, and the junction held 6 bases outside the gene matches. This CDR3 spans 15 amino acids. Full variable domain (missing parts from reference TRBV11-2 and TRBJ2-5): EAGVAQSPRYKIIEKRQSVAFWCNPISGHATLYWYQQILGQGPKLLIQFQNNGVVDDSQLPKDRFSAERLKGVDSTLKIQPAKLEDSAVYLCASSIRDRYQETQYFGPGTRLLVL.

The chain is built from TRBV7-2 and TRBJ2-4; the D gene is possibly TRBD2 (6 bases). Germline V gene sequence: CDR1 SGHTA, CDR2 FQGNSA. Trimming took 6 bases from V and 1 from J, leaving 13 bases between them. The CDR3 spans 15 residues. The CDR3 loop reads CASRVMEGAKNIQYF. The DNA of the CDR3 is TGTGCCAGCAGGGTAATGGAGGGGGCCAAAAACATTCAGTACTTC.

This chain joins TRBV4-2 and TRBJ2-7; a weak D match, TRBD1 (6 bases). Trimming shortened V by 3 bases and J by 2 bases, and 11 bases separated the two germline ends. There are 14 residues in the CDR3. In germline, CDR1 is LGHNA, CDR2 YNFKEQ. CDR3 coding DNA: TGTGCCAGCAGCCAGATCACAGGGACCTACGAGCAGTACTTC. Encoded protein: CASSQITGTYEQYF.

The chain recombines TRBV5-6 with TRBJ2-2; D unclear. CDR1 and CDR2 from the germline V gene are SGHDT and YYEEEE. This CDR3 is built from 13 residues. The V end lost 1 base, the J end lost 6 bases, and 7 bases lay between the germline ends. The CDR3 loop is CASSLPSAGELFF. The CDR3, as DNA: TGTGCCAGCAGCTTGCCCAGCGCCGGGGAGCTGTTTTTT.

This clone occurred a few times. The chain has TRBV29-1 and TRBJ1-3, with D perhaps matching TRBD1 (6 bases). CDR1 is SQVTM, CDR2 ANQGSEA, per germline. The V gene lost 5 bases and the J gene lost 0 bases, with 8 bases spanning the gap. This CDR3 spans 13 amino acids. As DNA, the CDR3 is TGCAGCGTTTGGACAGACTCTGGAAACACCATATATTTT. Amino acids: CSVWTDSGNTIYF. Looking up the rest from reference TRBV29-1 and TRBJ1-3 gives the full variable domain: SAVISQKPSRDICQRGTSLTIQCQVDSQVTMMFWYRQQPGQSLTLIATANQGSEATYESGFVIDKFPISRPNLTFSTLTVSNMSPEDSSIYLCSVWTDSGNTIYFGEGSWLTVV.

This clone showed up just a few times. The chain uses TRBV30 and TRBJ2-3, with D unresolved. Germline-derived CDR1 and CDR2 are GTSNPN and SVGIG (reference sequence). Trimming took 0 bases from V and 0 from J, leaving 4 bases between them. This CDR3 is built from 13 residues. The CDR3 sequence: CAWSVQSTDTQYF. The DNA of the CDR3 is TGTGCCTGGAGTGTACAGAGCACAGATACGCAGTATTTT.

DNA for the CDR3: TGTGCCAGCGGGGCGGGAAGCTACAATGAGCAGTTCTTC. The encoded protein is CASGAGSYNEQFF. The chain recombines TRBV6-5 with TRBJ2-1; perhaps TRBD2 as D (6 bases). V gave up 8 bases and J gave up 3 bases, with 11 bases separating them. This CDR3 has 13 residues. Germline assignment: CDR1 MNHEY and CDR2 SVGAGI.

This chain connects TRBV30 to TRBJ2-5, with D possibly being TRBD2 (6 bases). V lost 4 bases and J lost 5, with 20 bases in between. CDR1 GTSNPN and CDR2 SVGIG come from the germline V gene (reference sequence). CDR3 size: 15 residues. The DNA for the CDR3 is TGTGCCTGGACCCTGGGGGGTGACCTACAGGAGACCCAGTACTTC. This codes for CAWTLGGDLQETQYF. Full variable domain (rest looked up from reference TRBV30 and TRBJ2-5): SQTIHQWPATLVQPVGSPLSLECTVEGTSNPNLYWYRQAAGRGLQLLFYSVGIGQISSEVPQNLSASRPQDRQFILSSKKLLLSDSGFYLCAWTLGGDLQETQYFGPGTRLLVL.

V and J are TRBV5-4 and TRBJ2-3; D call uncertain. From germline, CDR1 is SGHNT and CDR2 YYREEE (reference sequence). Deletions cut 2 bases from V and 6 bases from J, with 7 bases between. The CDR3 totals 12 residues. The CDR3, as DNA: TGTGCCAGCAGCTTAGCCGCGGATACGCAGTATTTT. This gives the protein CASSLAADTQYF.

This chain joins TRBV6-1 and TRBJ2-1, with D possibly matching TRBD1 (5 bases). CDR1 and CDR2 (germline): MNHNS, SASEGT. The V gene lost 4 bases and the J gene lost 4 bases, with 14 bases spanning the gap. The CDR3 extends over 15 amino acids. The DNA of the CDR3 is TGTGCCAGCAGTGTTAGTCAGGGCGATTACAATGAGCAGTTCTTC. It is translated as CASSVSQGDYNEQFF.